This TCR beta chain stems from a study of cytomegalovirus exposure and HLA in healthy donors. Study-level background: The same platform was used for the 130 or so validation repertoires as for the 666 first-cohort repertoires, as reported in a later analysis. The study, taken as a whole, reports: It was found in a later analysis that first-cohort TCR clusters tended to co-occur in the 130 or so validation repertoires. Listed as cytomegalovirus-associated were over 150 TCR beta chains.

Method: immunoSEQ multiplex PCR; TCRdb's copy keeps in-frame clones and lacks some. The sample consists of about 130,000 clones, roughly 86% of them appearing once. Concerning this clone itself: As yet, its antigen is unknown.

Germline CDR1 is SGHRS and CDR2 is YFSETQ. The junction had 5 bases not matched to a gene; V was cut back by 4 bases and J by 10 bases. The CDR3 covers 12 residues. An approximately 120-subject validation cohort, separate from the 666-subject first cohort, supplied the donors. The chain uses TRBV5-1 and TRBJ2-1; 7 nucleotides match TRBD1. The sequence derives from a man aged 25-45 years in good health and CMV-seronegative. Sequencing was performed on PBMCs. CDR3 loop: CASSNDRVEQFF. The CDR3 DNA reads as TGCGCCAGCAGCAACGACAGGGTCGAGCAGTTCTTC.